These T cell receptor beta chains were read from a single sample in a study of T cells after yellow fever vaccination. TCRdb re-analysed the 5' RACE reads in MiXCR, keeping a single row per CDR3 protein. Found here are fewer than 450,000 distinct CDR3 sequences, roughly 4.3% of them singletons; the top ten hold 20% to 25%. This sample comprised PBMCs, obtained 5 days after the yellow fever booster vaccination. The source is a man aged 18 to 30 who received the YFV17D yellow fever vaccine. Each CDR3 is given with its conserved first and last residue. D genes are given only for firm matches. Expanded clones are given a class, and other clones once, few, many or no size at all.

j_gene | v_gene | abundance | d_gene | CDR3nt | CDR3aa
TRBJ2-5 | TRBV19 | - | TRBD1 | TGTGCCAGTCGCCGAGCCGGGACAGGGGTAGAGACCCAGTACTTC | CASRRAGTGVETQYF
TRBJ2-2 | TRBV7-2 | few | - | TGTGCCAGCAGGTCGAACCTCGCGAACACCGGGGAGCTGTTTTTT | CASRSNLANTGELFF
TRBJ2-1 | TRBV11-3 | - | - | TGTGCCAGCAGCTTCGGATGGAACAATGAGCAGTTCTTC | CASSFGWNNEQFF
TRBJ2-4 | TRBV7-9 | many | - | TGTGCCAGCAGCCCCCCGGGAAGGGAAACCAAAAACATTCAGTACTTC | CASSPPGRETKNIQYF
TRBJ1-2 | TRBV7-3 | few | TRBD1 | TGTGCCAGCAGCTCCCAGGGGGGGCAATTCTCTGGCTACACCTTC | CASSSQGGQFSGYTF
TRBJ2-3 | TRBV20-1 | few | TRBD2 | TGCAGTGCTAGAGCTGGAGCGGGGGCCACAGATACGCAGTATTTT | CSARAGAGATDTQYF
TRBJ2-5 | TRBV9 | many | TRBD2 | TGTGCCAGCAGCGTAGGGACTAGCGATAAAGAGACCCAGTACTTC | CASSVGTSDKETQYF
TRBJ2-7 | TRBV27 | few | TRBD1 | TGTGCCAGCAGCCTCGGGACAGGGGTCTACGAGCAGTACTTC | CASSLGTGVYEQYF
TRBJ2-3 | TRBV7-3 | - | TRBD2 | TGTGCCAGCAGCTCGGGACTAACTACAGATACGCAGTATTTT | CASSSGLTTDTQYF
TRBJ2-3 | TRBV5-1 | many | - | TGCGCCAGCAGCGGGTCCTACGGGACAATTTACACAGATACGCAGTATTTT | CASSGSYGTIYTDTQYF
TRBJ2-5 | TRBV15 | - | - | TGTGCCACCAGCAGAGGGAACGGCCCCGAGGCCCAGTACTTC | CATSRGNGPEAQYF
TRBJ2-5 | TRBV7-2 | few | - | TGTGCCAGCAGTCGTCTGAGCGGTTATCAAGAGACCCAGTACTTC | CASSRLSGYQETQYF
TRBJ1-3 | TRBV18 | few | TRBD1 | TGTGCCAGCTCACCCCTCCCGGGACAGGGGGCCAACTCTGGAAACACCATATATTTT | CASSPLPGQGANSGNTIYF
TRBJ2-1 | TRBV28 | many | TRBD2 | TGTGCCAGCAGTTCCGTTTGGGCGGGGGGGAAATACAATGAGCAGTTCTTC | CASSSVWAGGKYNEQFF
TRBJ2-3 | TRBV14 | - | - | TGTGCCAGCAGCCAAGAAACCGGGGGTCGCACAGATACGCAGTATTTT | CASSQETGGRTDTQYF
TRBJ2-3 | TRBV6-2/TRBV6-3 | - | TRBD2 | TGTGCCAGCAGTTATCGCGGGGGTCGAAGCACAGATACGCAGTATTTT | CASSYRGGRSTDTQYF
TRBJ2-3 | TRBV5-1 | many | TRBD1 | TGCGCCAGCAGCTTAGCCCGGACAGGGGTAGATACGCAGTATTTT | CASSLARTGVDTQYF
TRBJ2-7 | TRBV27 | many | - | TGTGCCAGCAGTTTAGGGCAGACCTACGAGCAGTACTTC | CASSLGQTYEQYF
TRBJ2-2 | TRBV19 | many | - | TGTGCCAGTAGTACCCCGGGGAACTCATACACCGGGGAGCTGTTTTTT | CASSTPGNSYTGELFF
TRBJ1-2 | TRBV9 | - | TRBD1 | TGTGCCAGCAGCGTAGGACAGGGGACTAGTTCCTATGGCTACACCTTC | CASSVGQGTSSYGYTF
TRBJ1-1 | TRBV18 | - | - | TGTGCCAGCTCACCAGTGGGAGATGAAGCTTTCTTT | CASSPVGDEAFF
TRBJ1-1 | TRBV12-3/TRBV12-4 | few | - | TGTGCCAGCACCAAAGGGGGGAGGGTGAACACTGAAGCTTTCTTT | CASTKGGRVNTEAFF
TRBJ2-5 | TRBV7-2 | many | - | TGTGCCAGCAGCTTAATCTCAGACCAACAAGAGACCCAGTACTTC | CASSLISDQQETQYF
TRBJ1-2 | TRBV2 | many | - | TGTGCCAGCAGTGACAGGTTATATGGCTACACCTTC | CASSDRLYGYTF
TRBJ2-5 | TRBV7-9 | - | - | TGTGCCAGCAGCTTAGCCCAGGGTAAAGAGACCCAGTACTTC | CASSLAQGKETQYF
TRBJ2-3 | TRBV6-2/TRBV6-3 | few | - | TGTGCCACCGAGGGGGACGAAGATACGCAGTATTTT | CATEGDEDTQYF
TRBJ1-2 | TRBV12-3/TRBV12-4 | - | - | TGTGCCACCCGTGAAGGGGACTATGGCTACACCTTC | CATREGDYGYTF